A few counts support the clone carrying this TCR beta chain. Its antigen is as yet unknown. Germline values: CDR1 SGHKS, CDR2 YYEKEE (reference sequence). V gave up 6 bases and J gave up 5 bases, with 16 bases separating them. The CDR3 runs to 14 residues. This record belongs to a study of CD8 T cells in ankylosing spondylitis. Study observations and caveats: Some of the motif variants had earlier been found in reactive arthritis patients' fluid and blood. About 8 highly homologous variants made up a TCR beta motif, and this motif appeared characteristic of ankylosing spondylitis blood. Enrichment of disease-linked clones was reportedly significant in matched ankylosing spondylitis synovial fluid. The disease-linked clones had a CD8+ phenotype and low blood frequencies.

Making the TCR beta libraries involved quantitative 5'-RACE with molecular barcodes. MiXCR, applied by TCRdb to the 5' RACE reads, yields one record per CDR3 protein. The data contain roughly 470,000 distinct CDR3 sequences, roughly 26% of them singletons. The sample comprised blood, either unsorted or a sorted T cell fraction (not recorded which). This clonotype originated in a male donor with ankylosing spondylitis. The rearrangement uses TRBV5-5 and TRBJ2-3, with D perhaps matching TRBD1 (5 bases). For the CDR3, the DNA is TGTGCCAGCAACCTAGGGGTCGGGCAAGATACGCAGTATTTT. Translating it yields CASNLGVGQDTQYF.